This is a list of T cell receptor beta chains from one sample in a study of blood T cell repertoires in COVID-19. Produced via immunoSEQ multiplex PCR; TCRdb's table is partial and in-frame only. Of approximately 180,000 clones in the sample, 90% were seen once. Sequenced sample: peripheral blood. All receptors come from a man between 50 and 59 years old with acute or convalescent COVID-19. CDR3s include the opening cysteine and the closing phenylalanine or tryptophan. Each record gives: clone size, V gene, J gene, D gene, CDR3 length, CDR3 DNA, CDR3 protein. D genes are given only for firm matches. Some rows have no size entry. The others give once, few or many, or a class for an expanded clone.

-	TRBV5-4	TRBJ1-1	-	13	TGTGCCAGCAGCCAGAGGGCGGTTCGTGAAGCTTTCTTT	CASSQRAVREAFF
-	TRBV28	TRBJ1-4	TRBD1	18	TGTGCCAGCAGACCCCCGGGACAGGGAGTTGCAACTAATGAAAAACTGTTTTTT	CASRPPGQGVATNEKLFF
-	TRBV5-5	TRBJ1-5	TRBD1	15	TGTGCCAGCAGCCAGGGACAGGGGGACTATCAGCCCCAGCATTTT	CASSQGQGDYQPQHF
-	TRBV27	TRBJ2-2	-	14	TGTGCCAGCAGTTTAAGCGGATACACCGGGGAGCTGTTTTTT	CASSLSGYTGELFF
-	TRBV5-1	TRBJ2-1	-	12	TGCGCCAGCAGTTCGCCTGGGGGGGAGCAGTTCTTC	CASSSPGGEQFF
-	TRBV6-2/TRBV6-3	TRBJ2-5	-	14	TGTGCCAGCAGCCAACATGGGGGCGCGGAGACCCAGTACTTC	CASSQHGGAETQYF
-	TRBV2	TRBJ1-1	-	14	TGTGCCAGCAGTGGAATCAAGCGAGGGACTGAAGCTTTCTTT	CASSGIKRGTEAFF
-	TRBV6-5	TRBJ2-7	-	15	TGTGCCAGCAGACCTTTTCGGGGGGCTCAGAACGAGCAGTACTTC	CASRPFRGAQNEQYF
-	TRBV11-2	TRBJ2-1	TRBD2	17	TGTGCCAGCGGGAGGACTCCGGGAGGGAGCTCCTACAATGAGCAGTTCTTC	CASGRTPGGSSYNEQFF
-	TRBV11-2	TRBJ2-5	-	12	TGTGCCAGCAGCCACCGGGAGACGGCCCAGTACTTC	CASSHRETAQYF
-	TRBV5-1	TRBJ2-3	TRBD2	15	TGCGCCAGCAGCTTGGTTCTAGCGGGAGCAGATACGCAGTATTTT	CASSLVLAGADTQYF
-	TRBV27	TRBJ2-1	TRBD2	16	TGTGCCAGCAGGGGTTACGGGAGGGTAGGTAACAATGAGCAGTTCTTC	CASRGYGRVGNNEQFF
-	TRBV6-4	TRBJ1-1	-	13	TGTGCCAGCAGTTGGGGGGAGGGCACTGAAGCTTTCTTT	CASSWGEGTEAFF
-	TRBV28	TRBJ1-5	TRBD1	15	TGTGCCAGCAGTTCAGGGACAGGGGGCAATCAGCCCCAGCATTTT	CASSSGTGGNQPQHF
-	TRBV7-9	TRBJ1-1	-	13	TGTGCCAGCAGCTTACCAGGAATCACTGAAGCTTTCTTT	CASSLPGITEAFF
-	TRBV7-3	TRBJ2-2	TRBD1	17	TGTGCCAGCAGTCTTCGTCCCGGACAGGGGGCCGCCGGGGAGCTGTTTTTT	CASSLRPGQGAAGELFF
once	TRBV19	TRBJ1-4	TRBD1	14	TGTGCCAGTGCACCGGGACAGGCTAATGAAAAACTGTTTTTT	CASAPGQANEKLFF
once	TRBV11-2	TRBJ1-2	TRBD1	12	TGTGCCAGCAGCCTCCGGGACAGAGGCTACACCTTC	CASSLRDRGYTF
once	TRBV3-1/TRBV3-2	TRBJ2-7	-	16	TGTGCCAGCAGCCAAGCCAGACACACTCACATTTACGAGCAGTACTTC	CASSQARHTHIYEQYF
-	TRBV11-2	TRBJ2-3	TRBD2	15	TGTGCCAGCAGCTTGGTACTAGCGGGGGTAGATACGCAGTATTTT	CASSLVLAGVDTQYF
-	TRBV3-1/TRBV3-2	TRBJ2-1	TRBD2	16	TGTGCCAGCAGCCAATTCCTAGCGGGGGGATACAATGAGCAGTTCTTC	CASSQFLAGGYNEQFF
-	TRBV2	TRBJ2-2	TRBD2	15	TGTGCCAGCAGTGGGGCTAGCGGGAACACCGGGGAGCTGTTTTTT	CASSGASGNTGELFF
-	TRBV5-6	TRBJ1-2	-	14	TGTGCCAGCAGCTTGGGACAGAATTTCTATGGCTACACCTTC	CASSLGQNFYGYTF
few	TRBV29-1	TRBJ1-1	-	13	TGCAGCGCCCGCGGGCCTCATGACACTGAAGCTTTCTTT	CSARGPHDTEAFF
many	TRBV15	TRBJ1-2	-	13	TGTGCCACCAGCGAGACACGGAACTATGGCTACACCTTC	CATSETRNYGYTF
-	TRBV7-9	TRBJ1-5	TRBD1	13	TGTGCCAGCAGCTTAGGGGACAGCAGGGTTTCGAATTTT	CASSLGDSRVSNF
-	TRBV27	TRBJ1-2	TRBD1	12	TGTGCCAGCAGGGGGACAGGGGATGGCTACACCTTC	CASRGTGDGYTF
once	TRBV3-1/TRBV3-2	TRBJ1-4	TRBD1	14	TGTGCCAGCAGCCCGGGACAGGGAAGAGAAAAACTGTTTTTT	CASSPGQGREKLFF
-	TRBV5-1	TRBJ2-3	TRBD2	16	TGCGCCAGCAGCTTGGGGACTAGCTCGGGCACAGATACGCAGTATTTT	CASSLGTSSGTDTQYF
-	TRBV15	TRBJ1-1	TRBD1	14	TGTGCCACCAGCTCGACAGGGCCGCTTACTGAAGCTTTCTTT	CATSSTGPLTEAFF
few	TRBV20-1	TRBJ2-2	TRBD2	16	TGCAGTGCTAGTGTACTAGCGGGGGACCACACCGGGGAGCTGTTTTTT	CSASVLAGDHTGELFF
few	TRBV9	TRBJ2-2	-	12	TGTGCCAGCAGCCTTAACACCGGGGAGCTGTTTTTT	CASSLNTGELFF
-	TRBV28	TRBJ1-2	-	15	TGTGCCAGCAGCCCGACGACAGGAGTTAACTATGGCTACACCTTC	CASSPTTGVNYGYTF
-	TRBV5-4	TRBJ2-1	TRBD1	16	TGTGCCAGCAGCTCGCCCCCGGGACAGGGGGCCAATGAGCAGTTCTTC	CASSSPPGQGANEQFF
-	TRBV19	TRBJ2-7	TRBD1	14	TGTGCCAGTAGTACCCGGACAGGCTCCTACGAGCAGTACTTC	CASSTRTGSYEQYF
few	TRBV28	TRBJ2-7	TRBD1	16	TGTGCCAGCAGTCCGCCGGGGCAGGGGGTCTCCTACGAGCAGTACTTC	CASSPPGQGVSYEQYF
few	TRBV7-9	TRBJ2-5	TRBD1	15	TGTGCCAGCAGCCGCACAACAGGGGGCTGGGAGACCCAGTACTTC	CASSRTTGGWETQYF
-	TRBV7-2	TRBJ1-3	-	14	TGTGCCAGCAGCCCATCGGGATCTGGAAACACCATATATTTT	CASSPSGSGNTIYF
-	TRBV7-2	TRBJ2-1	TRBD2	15	TGTGCCAGCAGCTTAGGGGGACTAGGAGACAATGAGCAGTTCTTC	CASSLGGLGDNEQFF
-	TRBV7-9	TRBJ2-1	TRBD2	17	TGTGCCAGCAGCTTAGCGATGTCGAGGGGACTAGACAATGAGCAGTTCTTC	CASSLAMSRGLDNEQFF
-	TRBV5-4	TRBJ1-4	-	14	TGTGCCAGCAGCAACCGGGAGAGAAATGAAAAACTGTTTTTT	CASSNRERNEKLFF
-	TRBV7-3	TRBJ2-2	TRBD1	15	TGTGCCAGCAGCACCCAAGGGGGCAACACCGGGGAGCTGTTTTTT	CASSTQGGNTGELFF
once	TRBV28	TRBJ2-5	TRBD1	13	TGTGCCAGCACCAAAGGGGGCGCAGAGACCCAGTACTTC	CASTKGGAETQYF
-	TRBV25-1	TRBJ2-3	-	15	TGTGCCAGCACCGAGCCAGGGGCATACACAGATACGCAGTATTTT	CASTEPGAYTDTQYF
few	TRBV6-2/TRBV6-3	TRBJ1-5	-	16	TGTGCCAGCAGTCTCCCCGGGACACGGGTATATCAGCCCCAGCATTTT	CASSLPGTRVYQPQHF
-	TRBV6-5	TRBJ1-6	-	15	TGTGCCAGCAGGTCATTCCAGGGTGTTAATTCACCCCTCCACTTT	CASRSFQGVNSPLHF
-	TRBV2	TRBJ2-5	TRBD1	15	TGTGCCAGCAGTGTACAGGGGGCCGTACAAGAGACCCAGTACTTC	CASSVQGAVQETQYF
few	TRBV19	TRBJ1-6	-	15	TGTGCCAGTAGGCGATACAGCGTTCCGGGGGAACCCCTCCACTTT	CASRRYSVPGEPLHF
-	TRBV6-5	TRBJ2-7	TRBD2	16	TGTGCCAGCAGTTACCTGGGGGTAGCGGGCGTCTACGAGCAGTACTTC	CASSYLGVAGVYEQYF
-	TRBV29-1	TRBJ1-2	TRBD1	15	TGCAGCGTTGATTGGCGGACAGGGGGGAACTATGGCTACACCTTC	CSVDWRTGGNYGYTF
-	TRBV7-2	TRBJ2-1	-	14	TGTGCCAGCAGTACTAGGAATAGTAAGGATGAGCAGTTCTTC	CASSTRNSKDEQFF
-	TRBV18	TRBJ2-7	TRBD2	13	TGTGCCAGCTCAGGTGGGAGGGCCTACGAGCAGTACTTC	CASSGGRAYEQYF